This paragraph covers one TCR beta chain sequence. Repertoires were generated with immunoSEQ multiplex PCR, while TCRdb's copy carries only in-frame clones and drops some. The sample records 43,000 or so clones, over 80% being singletons. These data belong to a study of blood T cell repertoires in COVID-19. On the study more broadly: Samples came from the United States, Italy and Spain, spanning acute and convalescent COVID-19. From T cells, B-cell-depleted T cells, or PBMCs came the material, which was cDNA or gDNA.

The CDR3 is made up of 13 amino acids. The V and J ends lost 5 bases and 2 bases respectively, with 9 bases between them. CDR1 SGHAT and CDR2 FQNNGV come from the germline V gene. The chain is built from TRBV11-2 and TRBJ1-2; D is possibly TRBD1 (6 bases). Source material: peripheral blood. This receptor was identified in a man in his sixties with active COVID-19. CDR3 sequence (DNA): TGTGCCAGCAGCCCCGACAGGAACTATGGCTACACCTTC. Translation gives CASSPDRNYGYTF.